This TCR beta chain derives from a study of cytomegalovirus exposure and HLA in healthy donors. Vbeta (60) and Jbeta (13) primers were used in the PCR. TCRdb's copy holds only in-frame clones and misses some; the assay was immunoSEQ multiplex PCR. The data hold more than 60,000 clones, with 76% observed a single time. Germline loops: CDR1 SGHDT, CDR2 YYEEEE. Trimming removed 2 bases at V and 7 bases at J, with 6 bases between. This CDR3 comprises 12 residues. In this sample, this clone turned up once. Its antigen is as yet unknown. Regarding the study as a whole: Later analysis demonstrated an association between a missense DCLRE1C variant and TCR beta V- and J-gene trimming. What a later analysis reportedly showed was that an Asian-associated ancestry cluster had fewer N-insertions than the approximately 670-donor mean. Donors were assumed by presence/absence analyses to have roughly uniform sequencing depth. Some TCR beta chains (over 150 of them) were listed as cytomegalovirus-associated.

Sequencing was done on a sample of PBMCs. The rearrangement joins TRBV5-6 to TRBJ1-4; D gene unclear. The receptor's source is a young man in good health and CMV-seronegative. The CDR3 coding sequence is TGTGCCAGCAGCTTTGGCAGTGAAAAACTGTTTTTT. This translates into CASSFGSEKLFF.